This TCR beta chain was retrieved from a study of metastatic and nonmetastatic thyroid tumors. Overall study context: From malignant and benign thyroid patients, repertoires in blood and in tumor or nodule tissue were compared.

Thyroid surgery had not been preceded by any treatment in any patient. This clone showed up just a few times. Its specificity is unknown. With MiXCR, TCRdb reprocessed the PCR reads. The sample records 21,000 or so clones, roughly 9.7% being singletons. CDR3 length equals 14 residues. Between the trimmed V and J ends, which lost 2 bases and 2 bases, there was a span of 10 bases. Germline V gives CDR1 MNHNS, CDR2 SASEGT. Whole-study results and caveats: It was reported that TCR beta diversity was significantly higher in malignant thyroid tumors than benign nodules, in blood and tumor.

The clonotype was recovered from a female donor with papillary thyroid cancer or a benign thyroid nodule (not recorded which). Some clones in this sample may be carry-over from other donors' samples. This chain connects TRBV6-1 to TRBJ2-7; D ambiguous. Material: blood. CDR3: CASSEPAATYEQYF. The CDR3 DNA reads TGTGCCAGCAGTGAACCGGCAGCTACCTACGAGCAGTACTTC.